These 20 T cell receptor beta chains were all obtained from the same sample, sequenced in a study of cytomegalovirus exposure and HLA in healthy donors. Primers for the PCR totalled 60 Vbeta and 13 Jbeta. Using immunoSEQ multiplex PCR, the repertoire was profiled, and TCRdb retains in-frame clones only, with some absent. The sample carries around 190,000 clones, nearly 80% recorded once. What was sequenced was PBMCs. These receptors originate from a female donor in good health and CMV-seronegative.

This chain joins TRBV6-6 and TRBJ2-3, with 10 bases matching TRBD2. The CDR3 is 16 amino acids. The V segment lost 0 bases and the J segment 5 bases; nucleotides outside the gene matches: 5. The V gene's germline CDR1 is MNHNY and CDR2 SVGAGI (reference sequence). The DNA of the CDR3 is TGTGCCAGCAGTTACTCAACTAGCGGGGCCCAAGATACGCAGTATTTT. Translating it yields CASSYSTSGAQDTQYF.

The chain joins TRBV19 to TRBJ1-1; D might be TRBD1 (6 bases). The V end lost 9 bases, the J end lost 5 bases, and 19 bases lay between the germline ends. The CDR3 contains 14 residues. CDR1 is LNHDA and CDR2 is SQIVND in the germline V gene (reference sequence). The chain's CDR3 is CASWGGLGGTEAFF. The CDR3, as DNA: TGTGCCAGCTGGGGGGGCCTCGGGGGGACTGAAGCTTTCTTT.

Written as DNA, the CDR3 is TGCGCCGTAGCGGGGGGGGCGACATATACGCAGTATTTT. As protein: CAVAGGATYTQYF. The chain joins TRBV10-1 to TRBJ2-3; 11 nucleotides line up with TRBD2. With 11 bases clipped from V and 7 bases from J, the junction kept 8 bases outside the gene matches. Germline values: CDR1 WNHNN, CDR2 SYGVQD (reference sequence). This CDR3 has 13 residues.

This clone appeared a single time. The chain uses TRBV18 and TRBJ2-1, with TRBD1 identical over 9 bases. The CDR3 extends over 16 amino acids. V lost 1 base, J lost 1 base, and 2 bases stayed unmatched. Germline V gene lookup returns CDR1 KGHSH and CDR2 LQKENI. DNA of the CDR3: TGTGCCAGCTCACCACGGGACAGGGTGTCCTACAATGAGCAGTTCTTC. Residues: CASSPRDRVSYNEQFF. Variable domain in full (rest from reference TRBV18 and TRBJ2-1): NAGVMQNPRHLVRRRGQEARLRCSPMKGHSHVYWYRQLPEEGLKFMVYLQKENIIDESGMPKERFSAEFPKEGPSILRIQQVVRGDSAAYFCASSPRDRVSYNEQFFGPGTRLTVL.

The rearrangement links TRBV5-1 to TRBJ1-1, with D possibly matching TRBD1 (5 bases). Trimming pared 3 bases from V and 0 bases from J, leaving 9 bases between. CDR3 length: 14 amino acids. Germline V lookup: CDR1 SGHRS, CDR2 YFSETQ. CDR3 amino acids: CASSSTVMNTEAFF. The DNA for the CDR3 is TGCGCCAGCAGCTCGACAGTAATGAACACTGAAGCTTTCTTT.

The chain combines TRBV21-1 with TRBJ2-2; TRBD2 is the table's D call, not checked against the DNA. TRBV21-1 is a recognized pseudogene. This CDR3 comprises 19 residues. CDR3 protein: CASSGRSSGRRLNTGELFF. In DNA form, the CDR3 reads TGTGCCAGCAGCGGCCGATCTAGCGGGAGGCGATTGAACACCGGGGAGCTGTTTTTT.

This chain links TRBV6-1 with TRBJ2-3; 11 bases are a match to TRBD1. Germline loops: CDR1 MNHNS, CDR2 SASEGT. V shed 9 bases and J 5 bases; nucleotides not matched to a gene: 10. The CDR3 has 15 residues. The CDR3 coding sequence is TGTGCCAGTTCGCGCGGACAGGGGGCTGGAGATACGCAGTATTTT. Translating gives CASSRGQGAGDTQYF.

J is TRBJ2-1 and V is TRBV27; 8 nucleotides align to TRBD1. Germline CDR1 MNHEY, CDR2 SMNVEV (reference sequence). Losses at the gene ends were 5 bases for V and 12 bases for J; bases not matched to a gene: 6. The CDR3 runs to 12 residues. CDR3 in amino acids: CASSPQGAGQFF. CDR3 sequence (DNA): TGTGCCAGCAGTCCGCAGGGGGCTGGGCAGTTCTTC.

The genes are TRBV5-1 and TRBJ1-1; tentative D call: TRBD1 (6 bases). CDR3 length equals 16 residues. CDR1 SGHRS and CDR2 YFSETQ come from the germline V gene. Trimming took off 4 bases at V and 2 bases at J, with 18 bases between the two ends. The CDR3 here is CASSLSRGGLNTEAFF. The CDR3 nucleotides read TGCGCCAGCAGCCTTAGTAGGGGGGGCCTAAACACTGAAGCTTTCTTT.

This chain uses TRBV7-9 with TRBJ2-5; no clear D gene. CDR3 length: 15 amino acids. The germline CDR1 and CDR2 sequences are SEHNR and FQNEAQ (reference sequence). Deletions cut 4 bases from V and 0 bases from J, with 12 bases between. As DNA, the CDR3 is TGTGCCAGCAGCTCTGGGTTCGGGTACCAAGAGACCCAGTACTTC. It translates to CASSSGFGYQETQYF.

The CDR3 coding sequence is TGTGCCAGCAGCGTAGATCCTAGGACTAGCTGGGGCACCGGGGAGCTGTTTTTT. Translation gives CASSVDPRTSWGTGELFF. The chain links TRBV9 to TRBJ2-2, with 8 nucleotides matching TRBD2. This CDR3 region has 18 residues. Germline CDR1 SGDLS, CDR2 YYNGEE. Trimming took 0 bases from V and 4 from J; bases not matched to a gene: 11.

The chain carries TRBV11-3 and TRBJ2-4; 7 nucleotides match TRBD1. The germline gives CDR1 SGHNT, CDR2 YENEEA. The CDR3 is 14 amino acids. V was clipped by 5 bases and J by 3 bases; unmatched bases: 4. In DNA, the CDR3 is TGTGCCAGCAGCCTACGACAGGGCAAAAACATTCAGTACTTC. Its protein is CASSLRQGKNIQYF.

The gene calls are TRBV7-9 and TRBJ1-1, with a tentative D call TRBD1 (5 bases). In germline, CDR1 is SEHNR, CDR2 FQNEAQ (reference sequence). V lost 5 bases and J lost 3, with 13 bases in between. This CDR3 is 14 amino acids long. The CDR3: CASSPPGGDTEAFF. CDR3 coding DNA: TGTGCCAGCAGCCCACCGGGGGGTGACACTGAAGCTTTCTTT. Looking up the rest from reference TRBV7-9 and TRBJ1-1 gives the full variable domain: DTGVSQNPRHKITKRGQNVTFRCDPISEHNRLYWYRQTLGQGPEFLTYFQNEAQLEKSRLLSDRFSAERPKGSFSTLEIQRTEQGDSAMYLCASSPPGGDTEAFFGQGTRLTVV.

J is TRBJ2-1 and V is TRBV4-2; a weak D match, TRBD2 (5 bases). With 5 bases removed from V and 0 bases from J, the gap between germline ends came to 14 bases. Germline-derived CDR1 and CDR2 are LGHNA and YNFKEQ. This CDR3 is built from 16 residues. CDR3 amino acids: CASSTLASSSYNEQFF. DNA for the CDR3: TGTGCCAGCAGCACGTTAGCGTCGAGCTCCTACAATGAGCAGTTCTTC.

The chain recombines TRBV7-9 with TRBJ1-2; the D gene is possibly TRBD1 (6 bases). V dropped 4 bases and J dropped 8 bases, with 17 bases sitting between them. This CDR3 comprises 14 residues. Germline V lookup: CDR1 SEHNR, CDR2 FQNEAQ (reference sequence). The CDR3 DNA follows: TGTGCCAGCAGCTATATCCAGGGGCAAGGAGGCTACACCTTC. Translated: CASSYIQGQGGYTF.

The chain uses TRBV7-3 and TRBJ2-6; possibly TRBD1 for D (6 bases). CDR3 length: 16 amino acids. V lost 5 bases and J 2 bases, leaving 13 bases between the germline ends. Germline V gene data show CDR1 as SGHTA and CDR2 as FQGTGA. The chain's CDR3 is CASSPSSGAGANVLTF. The CDR3, as DNA: TGTGCCAGCAGCCCGTCATCAGGGGCTGGGGCCAACGTCCTGACTTTC.

This clone has a single count. The V gene is TRBV18, the J gene TRBJ1-5, with D possibly matching TRBD1 (5 bases). The V end lost 6 bases, the J end lost 3 bases, and 15 bases lay between the germline ends. This CDR3 has 15 residues. Per the germline V gene, CDR1 is KGHSH and CDR2 is LQKENI. The CDR3 reads CASSWGAGNNQPQHF. As DNA, the CDR3 is TGTGCCAGCTCTTGGGGCGCCGGAAACAATCAGCCCCAGCATTTT.

This clone was detected only a few times. The chain employs TRBV28 and TRBJ1-5; D perhaps matches TRBD1 (5 bases). Germline loops: CDR1 MDHEN, CDR2 SYDVKM. The CDR3 extends over 15 amino acids. With 3 bases removed from V and 4 bases from J, the gap between germline ends came to 13 bases. The CDR3 reads CASSFGLQGNQPQHF. The CDR3 DNA reads as TGTGCCAGCAGTTTCGGGTTGCAGGGTAATCAGCCCCAGCATTTT.

The rearrangement uses TRBV7-6 and TRBJ2-2; TRBD1 agrees at 8 bases. Germline CDR1 and CDR2: SGHVS and FNYEAQ. After removal of 2 bases from V and 4 bases from J, the junction contained 3 bases not matched to a gene. This CDR3 has 15 amino acids. DNA for the CDR3: TGTGCCAGCAGCTTAATGCAGGGGGCCACCGGGGAGCTGTTTTTT. Translation: CASSLMQGATGELFF.

The chain recombines TRBV28 with TRBJ2-7, with a possible D match to TRBD2 (5 bases). V was cut by 6 bases and J by 5 bases, with 14 bases left in between. This CDR3 region has 13 residues. Per germline, CDR1 MDHEN and CDR2 SYDVKM. CDR3 loop: CASSLDGLNEQYF. CDR3 coding DNA: TGTGCCAGCAGCCTGGACGGACTTAACGAGCAGTACTTC.